This TCR beta chain is from a study of T-cell reconstitution after alpha-beta-depleted transplantation in children. Regarding the study as a whole: At around two months after transplant, the alpha-beta T cells were reportedly derived from several hundred expanded clones that came from non-depleted graft cells. T-cell numbers and diversity, one year after transplant, stemmed largely from T cells that were newly produced. Recipient T cells and thymic progenitors that survived were the source of the high TCRbeta diversity seen at day 60 in some patients.

This CDR3 spans 16 amino acids. The V gene end was trimmed by 0 bases and the J gene end by 1 base; junction bases not matched to a gene: 6. Germline V lookup: CDR1 DFQATT, CDR2 SNEGSKA (reference sequence). This clonotype was observed many times. The antigen remains undetermined. Preparing the TCRbeta library involved the use of unique molecular identifiers. TCRdb re-derived calls from the PCR reads in MiXCR, one entry per CDR3 protein. Of hundreds of thousands of distinct CDR3 sequences in the sample, around 14% were seen once. The sample consisted of PBMCs, taken before TCRalphabeta/CD19-depleted stem cell transplant. The rearrangement links TRBV20-1 to TRBJ2-1; 7 bases fit TRBD1. The source is a girl aged 2-9 years with congenital amegakaryocytic thrombocytopenia, due to receive a stem cell transplant. The CDR3 bases are TGCAGTGCTAGAGATTGGGACAGACTATCCTACAATGAGCAGTTCTTC. This gives the protein CSARDWDRLSYNEQFF.